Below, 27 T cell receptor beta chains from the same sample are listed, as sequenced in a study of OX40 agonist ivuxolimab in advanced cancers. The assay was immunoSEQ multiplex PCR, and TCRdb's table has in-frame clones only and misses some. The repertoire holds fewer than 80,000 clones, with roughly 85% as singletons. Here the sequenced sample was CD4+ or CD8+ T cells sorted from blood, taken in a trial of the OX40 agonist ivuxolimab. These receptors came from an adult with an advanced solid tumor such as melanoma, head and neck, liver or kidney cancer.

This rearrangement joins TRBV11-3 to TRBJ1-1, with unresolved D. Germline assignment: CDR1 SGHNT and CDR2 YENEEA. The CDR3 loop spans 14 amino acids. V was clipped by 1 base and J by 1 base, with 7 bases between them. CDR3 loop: CASSLGGSNTEAFF. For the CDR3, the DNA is TGTGCCAGCAGCTTAGGAGGGTCGAACACTGAAGCTTTCTTT.

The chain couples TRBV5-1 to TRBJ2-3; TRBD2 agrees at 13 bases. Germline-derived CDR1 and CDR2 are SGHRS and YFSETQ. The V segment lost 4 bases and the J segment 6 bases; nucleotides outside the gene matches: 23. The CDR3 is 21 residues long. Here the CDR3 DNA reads TGCGCCAGCAGCACCTCAGGGCGTGTCGGACTAGCGGGAGCTATGGGGGATACGCAGTATTTT. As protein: CASSTSGRVGLAGAMGDTQYF. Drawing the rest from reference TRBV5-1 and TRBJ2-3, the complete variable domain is KAGVTQTPRYLIKTRGQQVTLSCSPISGHRSVSWYQQTPGQGLQFLFEYFSETQRNKGNFPGRFSGRQFSNSRSEMNVSTLELGDSALYLCASSTSGRVGLAGAMGDTQYFGPGTRLTVL.

The CDR3 loop reads CASSESWGGGKIYNEQFF. CDR3 nucleotide sequence: TGTGCCAGCAGCGAAAGTTGGGGGGGAGGAAAGATCTACAATGAGCAGTTCTTC. V and J are TRBV7-9 and TRBJ2-1, with 7 nucleotides matching TRBD2. The CDR3 runs to 18 residues. J gave up 3 bases and V 5 bases, and 16 bases lay outside the gene matches. The germline gives CDR1 SEHNR, CDR2 FQNEAQ (reference sequence).

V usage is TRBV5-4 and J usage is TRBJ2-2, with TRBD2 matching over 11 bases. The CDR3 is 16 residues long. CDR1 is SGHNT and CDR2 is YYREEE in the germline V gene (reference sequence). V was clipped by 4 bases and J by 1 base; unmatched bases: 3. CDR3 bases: TGTGCCAGCAGCCCGGGGACTAGCGGGAACACCGGGGAGCTGTTTTTT. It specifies CASSPGTSGNTGELFF. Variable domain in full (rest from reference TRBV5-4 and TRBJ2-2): ETGVTQSPTHLIKTRGQQVTLRCSSQSGHNTVSWYQQALGQGPQFIFQYYREEENGRGNFPPRFSGLQFPNYSSELNVNALELDDSALYLCASSPGTSGNTGELFFGEGSRLTVL.

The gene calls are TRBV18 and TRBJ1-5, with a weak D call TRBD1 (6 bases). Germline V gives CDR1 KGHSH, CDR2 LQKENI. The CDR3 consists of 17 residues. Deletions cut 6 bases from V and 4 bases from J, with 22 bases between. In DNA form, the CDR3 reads TGTGCCAGCTCTCCATTTCCGGGACAAGAATCTAATCAGCCCCAGCATTTT. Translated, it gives CASSPFPGQESNQPQHF.

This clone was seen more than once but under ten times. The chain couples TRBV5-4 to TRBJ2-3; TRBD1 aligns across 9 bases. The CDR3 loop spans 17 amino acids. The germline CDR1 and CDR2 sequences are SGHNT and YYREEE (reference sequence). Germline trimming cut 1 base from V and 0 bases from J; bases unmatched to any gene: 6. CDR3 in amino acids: CASSLPRQGGSTDTQYF. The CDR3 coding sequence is TGTGCCAGCAGCTTGCCCCGACAGGGGGGGAGCACAGATACGCAGTATTTT.

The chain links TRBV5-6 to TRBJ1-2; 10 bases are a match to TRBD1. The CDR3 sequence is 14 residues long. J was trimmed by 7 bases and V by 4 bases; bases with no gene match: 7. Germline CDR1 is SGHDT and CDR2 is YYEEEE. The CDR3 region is CASSVTGGPLGYTF. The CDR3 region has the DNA TGTGCCAGCAGCGTGACAGGGGGCCCGCTTGGCTACACCTTC.

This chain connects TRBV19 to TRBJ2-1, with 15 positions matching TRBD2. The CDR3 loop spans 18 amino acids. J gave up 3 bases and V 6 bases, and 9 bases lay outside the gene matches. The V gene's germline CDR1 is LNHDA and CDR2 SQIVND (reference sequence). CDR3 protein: CASRKTGTSGGLYNEQFF. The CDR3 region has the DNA TGTGCCAGTAGAAAAACCGGGACTAGCGGGGGGCTCTACAATGAGCAGTTCTTC.

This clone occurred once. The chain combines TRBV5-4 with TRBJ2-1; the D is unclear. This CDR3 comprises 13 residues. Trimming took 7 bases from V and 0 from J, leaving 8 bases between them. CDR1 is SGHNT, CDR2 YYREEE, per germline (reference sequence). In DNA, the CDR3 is TGTGCCAGCTCGTCGTACTCCTACAATGAGCAGTTCTTC. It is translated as CASSSYSYNEQFF.

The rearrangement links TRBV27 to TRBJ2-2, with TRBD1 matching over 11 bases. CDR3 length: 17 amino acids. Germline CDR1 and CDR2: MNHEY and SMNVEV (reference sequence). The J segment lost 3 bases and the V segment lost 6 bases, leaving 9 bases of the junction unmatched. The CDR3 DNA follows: TGTGCCAGCAGCCCCAGGGACAGGGGGAGGGACACCGGGGAGCTGTTTTTT. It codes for CASSPRDRGRDTGELFF.

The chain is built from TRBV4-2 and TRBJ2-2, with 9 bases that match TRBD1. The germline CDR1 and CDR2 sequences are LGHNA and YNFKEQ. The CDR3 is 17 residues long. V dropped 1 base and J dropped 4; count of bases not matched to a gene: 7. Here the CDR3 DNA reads TGTGCCAGCAGCCAAGGTTGGGGGACAGGGCTCACCGGGGAGCTGTTTTTT. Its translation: CASSQGWGTGLTGELFF.

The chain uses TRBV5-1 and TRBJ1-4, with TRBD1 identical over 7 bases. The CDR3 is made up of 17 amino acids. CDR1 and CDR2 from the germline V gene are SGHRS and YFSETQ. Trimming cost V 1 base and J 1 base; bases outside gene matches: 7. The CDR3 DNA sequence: TGCGCCAGCAGCTTGTCGGGACAGATCGGAACTAATGAAAAACTGTTTTTT. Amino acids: CASSLSGQIGTNEKLFF. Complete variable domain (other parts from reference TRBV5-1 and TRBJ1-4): KAGVTQTPRYLIKTRGQQVTLSCSPISGHRSVSWYQQTPGQGLQFLFEYFSETQRNKGNFPGRFSGRQFSNSRSEMNVSTLELGDSALYLCASSLSGQIGTNEKLFFGSGTQLSVL.

The CDR3 DNA sequence: TGTGCCAGCAGCGTAGAACTAGCGGGCCACGAGCAGTACTTC. It is translated as CASSVELAGHEQYF. The chain joins TRBV9 to TRBJ2-7; TRBD2 matches 9 bases. The CDR3 runs 14 residues. J was trimmed by 5 bases and V by 0 bases; bases with no gene match: 3. In germline, CDR1 is SGDLS, CDR2 YYNGEE.

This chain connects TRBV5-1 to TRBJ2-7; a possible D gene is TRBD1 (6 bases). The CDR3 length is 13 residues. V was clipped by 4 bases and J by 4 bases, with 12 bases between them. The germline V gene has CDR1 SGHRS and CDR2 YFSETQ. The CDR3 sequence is CASSLQGYYEQYF. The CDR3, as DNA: TGCGCCAGCAGCCTGCAGGGGTATTACGAGCAGTACTTC.

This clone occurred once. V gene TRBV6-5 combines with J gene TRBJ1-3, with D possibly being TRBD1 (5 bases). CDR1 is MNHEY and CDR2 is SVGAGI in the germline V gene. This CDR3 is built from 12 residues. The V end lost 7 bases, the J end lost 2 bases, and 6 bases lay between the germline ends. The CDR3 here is CASTGAGNTIYF. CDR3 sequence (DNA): TGTGCCAGCACGGGGGCTGGAAACACCATATATTTT.

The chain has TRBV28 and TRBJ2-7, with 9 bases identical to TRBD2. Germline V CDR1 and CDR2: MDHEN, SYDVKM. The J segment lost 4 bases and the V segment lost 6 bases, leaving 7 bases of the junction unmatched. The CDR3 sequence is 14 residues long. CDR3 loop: CASSSGLAGYEQYF. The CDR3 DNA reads TGTGCCAGCAGCTCCGGGCTAGCGGGATACGAGCAGTACTTC. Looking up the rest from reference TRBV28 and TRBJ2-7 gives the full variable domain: DVKVTQSSRYLVKRTGEKVFLECVQDMDHENMFWYRQDPGLGLRLIYFSYDVKMKEKGDIPEGYSVSREKKERFSLILESASTNQTSMYLCASSSGLAGYEQYFGPGTRLTVT.

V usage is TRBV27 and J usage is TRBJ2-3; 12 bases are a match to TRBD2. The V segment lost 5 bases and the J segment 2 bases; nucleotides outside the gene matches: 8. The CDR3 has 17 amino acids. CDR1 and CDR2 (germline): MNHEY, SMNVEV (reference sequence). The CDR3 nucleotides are TGTGCCAGCAGTCGAACACTAGCGGGGGGATACACAGATACGCAGTATTTT. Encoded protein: CASSRTLAGGYTDTQYF.

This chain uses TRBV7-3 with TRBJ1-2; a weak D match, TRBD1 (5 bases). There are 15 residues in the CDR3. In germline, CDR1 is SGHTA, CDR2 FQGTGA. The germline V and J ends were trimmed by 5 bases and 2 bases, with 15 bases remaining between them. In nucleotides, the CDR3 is TGTGCCAGCAGCCCGCAACCACAGGTGAACTATGGCTACACCTTC. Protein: CASSPQPQVNYGYTF.

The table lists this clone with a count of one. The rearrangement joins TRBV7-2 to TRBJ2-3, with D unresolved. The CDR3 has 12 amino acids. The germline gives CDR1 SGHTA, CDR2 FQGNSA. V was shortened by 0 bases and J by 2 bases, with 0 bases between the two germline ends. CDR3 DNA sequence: TGTGCCAGCAGCTTAGCCACAGATACGCAGTATTTT. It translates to CASSLATDTQYF. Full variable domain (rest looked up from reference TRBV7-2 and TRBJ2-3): GAGVSQSPSNKVTEKGKDVELRCDPISGHTALYWYRQSLGQGLEFLIYFQGNSAPDKSGLPSDRFSAERTGGSVSTLTIQRTQQEDSAVYLCASSLATDTQYFGPGTRLTVL.

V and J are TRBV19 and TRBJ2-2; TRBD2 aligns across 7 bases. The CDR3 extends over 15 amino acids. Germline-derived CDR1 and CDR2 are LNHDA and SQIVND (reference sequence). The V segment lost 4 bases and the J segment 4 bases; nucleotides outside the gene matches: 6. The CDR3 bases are TGTGCCAGTAGTACCCGGACTAGATTCACCGGGGAGCTGTTTTTT. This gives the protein CASSTRTRFTGELFF.

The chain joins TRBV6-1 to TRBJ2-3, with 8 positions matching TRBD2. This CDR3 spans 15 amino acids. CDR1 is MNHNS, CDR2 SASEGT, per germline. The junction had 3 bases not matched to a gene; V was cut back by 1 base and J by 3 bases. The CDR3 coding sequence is TGTGCCAGCAGTGAAGGGGGCGGGAGGACAGATACGCAGTATTTT. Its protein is CASSEGGGRTDTQYF.

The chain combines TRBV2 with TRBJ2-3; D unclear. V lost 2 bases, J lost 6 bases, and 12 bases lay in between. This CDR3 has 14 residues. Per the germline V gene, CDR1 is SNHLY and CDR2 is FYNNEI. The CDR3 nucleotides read TGTGCCAGCAGTGAAAGGACCTTGGGGGATACGCAGTATTTT. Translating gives CASSERTLGDTQYF. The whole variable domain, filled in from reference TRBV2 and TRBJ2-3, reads EPEVTQTPSHQVTQMGQEVILRCVPISNHLYFYWYRQILGQKVEFLVSFYNNEISEKSEIFDDQFSVERPDGSNFTLKIRSTKLEDSAMYFCASSERTLGDTQYFGPGTRLTVL.

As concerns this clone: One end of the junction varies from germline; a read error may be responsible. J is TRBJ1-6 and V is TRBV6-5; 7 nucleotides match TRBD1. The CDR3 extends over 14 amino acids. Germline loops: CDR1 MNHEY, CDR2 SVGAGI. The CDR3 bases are TGTGCCAGCAGTTACTCGATCGAGTCTACAGGGGTGTCCTTT. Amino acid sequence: CASSYSIESTGVSF.

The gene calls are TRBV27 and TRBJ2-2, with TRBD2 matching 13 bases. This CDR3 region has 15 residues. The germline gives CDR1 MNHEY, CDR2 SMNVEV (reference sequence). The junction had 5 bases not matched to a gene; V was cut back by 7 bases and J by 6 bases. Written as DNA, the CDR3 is TGTGCCAGCAATGATGGACTAGCGGGGGCCGGGGAGCTGTTTTTT. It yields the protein CASNDGLAGAGELFF.

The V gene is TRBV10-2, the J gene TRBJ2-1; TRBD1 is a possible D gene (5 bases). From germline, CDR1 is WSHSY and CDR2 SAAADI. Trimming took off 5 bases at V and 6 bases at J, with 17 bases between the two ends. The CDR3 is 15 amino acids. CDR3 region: CASSPQGLVTNEQFF. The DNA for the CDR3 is TGCGCCAGCAGTCCCCAGGGTCTAGTAACCAATGAGCAGTTCTTC.

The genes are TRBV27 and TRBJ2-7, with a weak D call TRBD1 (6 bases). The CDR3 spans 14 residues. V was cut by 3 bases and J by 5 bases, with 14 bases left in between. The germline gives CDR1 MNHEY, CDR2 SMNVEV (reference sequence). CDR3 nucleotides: TGTGCCAGCAGTTTCCAGCAGGGGAAGAACGAGCAGTACTTC. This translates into CASSFQQGKNEQYF.

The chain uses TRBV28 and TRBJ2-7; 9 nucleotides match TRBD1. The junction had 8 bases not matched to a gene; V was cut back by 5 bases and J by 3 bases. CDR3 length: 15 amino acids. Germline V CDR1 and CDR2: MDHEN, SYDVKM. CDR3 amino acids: CASSPLGTGIYEQYF. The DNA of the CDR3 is TGTGCCAGCAGTCCCTTAGGGACAGGGATCTACGAGCAGTACTTC.